A single sample is the source of the 3 T cell receptor beta chains below, sequenced in a study of CD8 T cells in ankylosing spondylitis. Each CDR3 protein gets one entry after TCRdb re-called the 5' RACE reads with MiXCR. Among 340,000 or so distinct CDR3 sequences listed, approximately 14% were seen once. The sample taken for sequencing was blood, either unsorted or a sorted T cell fraction (not recorded which). Every receptor here comes from a male donor with ankylosing spondylitis or in good health (not recorded which).

V is TRBV4-1 and J is TRBJ2-1, with TRBD1 identical over 11 bases. The CDR3 is 18 residues long. Germline loops: CDR1 MGHRA, CDR2 YSYEKL. V lost 1 base to trimming and J lost 4 bases; unmatched junction nucleotides: 9. Here the CDR3 reads CASSQVQTGTGGYNEQFF. For the CDR3, the DNA is TGCGCCAGCAGCCAAGTTCAAACCGGGACAGGGGGTTACAATGAGCAGTTCTTC.

The genes are TRBV5-1 and TRBJ2-5, with 9 bases aligning to TRBD1. CDR3 length: 14 residues. The V gene's germline CDR1 is SGHRS and CDR2 YFSETQ. Losses at the gene ends were 7 bases for V and 5 bases for J; bases not matched to a gene: 9. The CDR3 reads CASVRTGVPETQYF. The CDR3 bases are TGCGCCAGCGTTCGGACAGGGGTCCCGGAGACCCAGTACTTC.

The chain uses TRBV2 and TRBJ2-7; either TRBD1 or TRBD2 may supply D (5 bases each). The V gene's germline CDR1 is SNHLY and CDR2 FYNNEI. V was trimmed by 7 bases and J by 0 bases, leaving 13 bases between them. CDR3 size: 14 residues. Here the CDR3 reads CASTWDRSSYEQYF. The CDR3 DNA sequence: TGTGCCAGCACCTGGGACCGGAGCTCCTACGAGCAGTACTTC.